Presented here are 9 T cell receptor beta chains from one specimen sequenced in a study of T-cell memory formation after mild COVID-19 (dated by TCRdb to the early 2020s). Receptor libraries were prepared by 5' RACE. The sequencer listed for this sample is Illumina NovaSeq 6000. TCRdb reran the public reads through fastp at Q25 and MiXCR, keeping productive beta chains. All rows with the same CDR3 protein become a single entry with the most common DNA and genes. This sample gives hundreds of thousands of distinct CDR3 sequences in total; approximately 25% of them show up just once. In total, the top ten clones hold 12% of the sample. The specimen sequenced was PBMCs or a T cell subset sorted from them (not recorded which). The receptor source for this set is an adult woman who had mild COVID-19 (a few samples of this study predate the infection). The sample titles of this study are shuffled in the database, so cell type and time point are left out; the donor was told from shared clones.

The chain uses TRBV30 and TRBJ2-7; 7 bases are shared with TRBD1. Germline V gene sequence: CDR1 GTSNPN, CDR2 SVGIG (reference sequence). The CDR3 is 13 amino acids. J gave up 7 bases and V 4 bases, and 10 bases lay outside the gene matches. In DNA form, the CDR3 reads TGTGCCTGGACTCATGGACAGGCCAGGGAGCAGTACTTC. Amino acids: CAWTHGQAREQYF.

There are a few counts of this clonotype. In nucleotides, the CDR3 is TGCAGTGTCGCTGGGACTAGCGGGGTGTCAGGGCAGTTCTTC. Translating it yields CSVAGTSGVSGQFF. The chain has TRBV20-1 and TRBJ2-1; 13 nucleotides agree with TRBD2. CDR3 length: 14 amino acids. Trimming at V came to 7 bases and at J to 12 bases, leaving 12 bases not matched to a gene. The germline CDR1 and CDR2 sequences are DFQATT and SNEGSKA (reference sequence).

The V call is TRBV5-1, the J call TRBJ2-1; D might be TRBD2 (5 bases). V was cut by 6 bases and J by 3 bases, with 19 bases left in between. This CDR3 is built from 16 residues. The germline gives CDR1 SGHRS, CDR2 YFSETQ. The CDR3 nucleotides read TGCGCCAGCACCAATTACGGGCGGGCCAGCTACAATGAGCAGTTCTTC. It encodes CASTNYGRASYNEQFF.

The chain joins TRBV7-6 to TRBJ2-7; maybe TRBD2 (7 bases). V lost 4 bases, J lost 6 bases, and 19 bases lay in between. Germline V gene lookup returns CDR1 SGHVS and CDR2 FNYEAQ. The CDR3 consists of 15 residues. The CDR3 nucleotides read TGTGCCAGCAGCTCCGGGGGGACATCGTCTGCCGAGCAGTACTTC. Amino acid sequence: CASSSGGTSSAEQYF.

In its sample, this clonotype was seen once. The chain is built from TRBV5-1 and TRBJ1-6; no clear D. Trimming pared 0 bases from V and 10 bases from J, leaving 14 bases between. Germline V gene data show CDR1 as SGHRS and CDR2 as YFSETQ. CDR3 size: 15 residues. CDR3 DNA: TGCGCCAGCAGCTTGGCCACGGGTCGGAACTCACCCCTCCACTTT. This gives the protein CASSLATGRNSPLHF.

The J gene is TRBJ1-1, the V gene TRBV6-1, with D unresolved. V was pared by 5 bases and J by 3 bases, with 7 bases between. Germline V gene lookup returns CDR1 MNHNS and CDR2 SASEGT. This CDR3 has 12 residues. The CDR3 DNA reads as TGTGCCAGCAGTATTCAGTACACTGAAGCTTTCTTT. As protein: CASSIQYTEAFF.

In nucleotides, the CDR3 is TGTGCCAGCTCAGGGTTCGGCACACTCCTCCACTTT. It specifies CASSGFGTLLHF. This chain connects TRBV7-2 to TRBJ1-6, with D perhaps TRBD1 (5 bases). This CDR3 spans 12 amino acids. V was clipped by 8 bases and J by 15 bases, with 17 bases between them. The germline gives CDR1 SGHTA, CDR2 FQGNSA.

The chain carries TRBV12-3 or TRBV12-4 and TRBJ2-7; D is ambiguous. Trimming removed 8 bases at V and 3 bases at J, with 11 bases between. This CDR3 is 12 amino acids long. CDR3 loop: CASQTLGYEQYF. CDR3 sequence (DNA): TGTGCCAGCCAAACCTTAGGCTACGAGCAGTACTTC.

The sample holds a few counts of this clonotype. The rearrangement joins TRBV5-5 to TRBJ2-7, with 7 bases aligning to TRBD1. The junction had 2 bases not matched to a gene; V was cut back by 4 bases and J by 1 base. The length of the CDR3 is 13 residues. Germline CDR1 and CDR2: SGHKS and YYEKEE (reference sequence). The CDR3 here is CASSMGQSYEQYF. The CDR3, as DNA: TGTGCCAGCAGCATGGGACAGTCCTACGAGCAGTACTTC.